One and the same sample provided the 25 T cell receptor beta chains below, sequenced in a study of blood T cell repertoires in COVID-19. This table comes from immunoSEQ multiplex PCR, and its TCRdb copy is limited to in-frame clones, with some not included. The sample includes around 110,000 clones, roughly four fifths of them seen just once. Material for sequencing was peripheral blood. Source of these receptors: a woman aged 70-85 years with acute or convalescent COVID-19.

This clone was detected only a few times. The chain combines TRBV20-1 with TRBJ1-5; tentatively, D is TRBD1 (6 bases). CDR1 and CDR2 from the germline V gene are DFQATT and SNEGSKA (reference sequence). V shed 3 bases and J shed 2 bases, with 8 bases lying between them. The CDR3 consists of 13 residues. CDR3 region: CSASRQGNQPQHF. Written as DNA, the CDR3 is TGCAGTGCTAGTAGACAGGGCAATCAGCCCCAGCATTTT.

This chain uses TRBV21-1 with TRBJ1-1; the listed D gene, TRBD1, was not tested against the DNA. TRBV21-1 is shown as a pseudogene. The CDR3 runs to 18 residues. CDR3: CASSKSPGTGGGCTEAFF. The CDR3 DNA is TGTGCCAGCAGCAAAAGCCCCGGGACAGGGGGCGGTTGTACTGAAGCTTTCTTT.

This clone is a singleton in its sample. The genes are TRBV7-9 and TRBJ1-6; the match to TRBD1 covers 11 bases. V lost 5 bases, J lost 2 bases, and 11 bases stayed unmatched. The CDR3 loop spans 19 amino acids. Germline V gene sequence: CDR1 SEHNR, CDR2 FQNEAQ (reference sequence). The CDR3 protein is CASSTTAGTGGAYNSPLHF. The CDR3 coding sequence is TGTGCCAGCAGCACAACAGCCGGGACAGGGGGGGCCTATAATTCACCCCTCCACTTT.

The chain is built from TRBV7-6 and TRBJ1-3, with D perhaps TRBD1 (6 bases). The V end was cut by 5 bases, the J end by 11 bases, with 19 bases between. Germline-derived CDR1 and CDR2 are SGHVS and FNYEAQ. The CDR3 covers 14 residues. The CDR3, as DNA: TGTGCCAGCAGCGTAGACAGGTCCTCAGTTTCCATATATTTT. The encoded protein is CASSVDRSSVSIYF.

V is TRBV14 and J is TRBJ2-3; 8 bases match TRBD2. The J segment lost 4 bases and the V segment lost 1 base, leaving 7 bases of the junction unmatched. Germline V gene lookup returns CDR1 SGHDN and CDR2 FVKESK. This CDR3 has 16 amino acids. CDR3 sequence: CASSQGGSGAADTQYF. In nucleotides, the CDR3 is TGTGCCAGCAGCCAAGGGGGTAGCGGGGCCGCAGATACGCAGTATTTT.

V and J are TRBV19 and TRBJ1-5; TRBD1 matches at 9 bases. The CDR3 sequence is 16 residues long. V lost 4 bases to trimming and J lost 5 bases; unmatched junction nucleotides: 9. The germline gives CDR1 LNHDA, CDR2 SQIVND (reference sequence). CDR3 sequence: CASSTTSGTGYQPQHF. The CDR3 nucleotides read TGTGCCAGTAGTACCACATCCGGGACAGGGTATCAGCCCCAGCATTTT.

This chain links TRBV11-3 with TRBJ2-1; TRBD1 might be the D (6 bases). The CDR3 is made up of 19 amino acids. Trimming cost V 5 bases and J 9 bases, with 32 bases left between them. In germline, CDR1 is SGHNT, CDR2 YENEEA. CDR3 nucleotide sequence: TGTGCCAGCAGCCCACTGGGCTTCCCCATGGCAGGGGACGATGGTGAGCAGTTCTTC. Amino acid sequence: CASSPLGFPMAGDDGEQFF.

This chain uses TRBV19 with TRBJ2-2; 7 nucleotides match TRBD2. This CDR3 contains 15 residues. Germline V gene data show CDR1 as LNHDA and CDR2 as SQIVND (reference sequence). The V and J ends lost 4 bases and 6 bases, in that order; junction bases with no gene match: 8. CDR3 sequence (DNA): TGTGCCAGTAGTACGGGACTACGGGTTCCCGGGGAGCTGTTTTTT. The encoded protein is CASSTGLRVPGELFF.

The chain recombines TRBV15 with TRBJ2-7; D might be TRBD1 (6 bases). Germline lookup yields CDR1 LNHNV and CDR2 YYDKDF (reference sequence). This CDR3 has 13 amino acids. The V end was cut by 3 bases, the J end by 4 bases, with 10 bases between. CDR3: CATSRDRQYEQYV. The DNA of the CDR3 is TGTGCCACCAGCAGGGACAGACAATACGAGCAGTACGTC.

The CDR3 spells CASSNSGGDTDTQYF. CDR3 bases: TGTGCCAGCAGTAATAGCGGGGGAGACACAGATACGCAGTATTTT. This chain links TRBV2 with TRBJ2-3, with 9 positions matching TRBD2. Per the germline V gene, CDR1 is SNHLY and CDR2 is FYNNEI. J was trimmed by 2 bases and V by 5 bases; bases with no gene match: 5. CDR3 length equals 15 residues. The whole variable domain, filled in from reference TRBV2 and TRBJ2-3, reads EPEVTQTPSHQVTQMGQEVILRCVPISNHLYFYWYRQILGQKVEFLVSFYNNEISEKSEIFDDQFSVERPDGSNFTLKIRSTKLEDSAMYFCASSNSGGDTDTQYFGPGTRLTVL.

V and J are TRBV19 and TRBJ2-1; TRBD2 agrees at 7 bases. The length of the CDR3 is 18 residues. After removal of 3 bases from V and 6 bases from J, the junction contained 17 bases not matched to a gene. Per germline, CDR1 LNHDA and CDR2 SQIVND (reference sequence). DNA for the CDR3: TGTGCCAGTAGTATGGACGGGGGGTGGCGGTTTGGTGGCAATGAGCAGTTCTTC. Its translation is CASSMDGGWRFGGNEQFF.

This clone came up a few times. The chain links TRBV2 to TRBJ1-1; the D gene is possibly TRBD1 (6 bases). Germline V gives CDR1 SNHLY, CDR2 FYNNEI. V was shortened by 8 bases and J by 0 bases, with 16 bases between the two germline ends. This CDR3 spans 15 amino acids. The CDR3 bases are TGTGCCAGCGGAGGACAGACGTATCTGAACACTGAAGCTTTCTTT. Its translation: CASGGQTYLNTEAFF.

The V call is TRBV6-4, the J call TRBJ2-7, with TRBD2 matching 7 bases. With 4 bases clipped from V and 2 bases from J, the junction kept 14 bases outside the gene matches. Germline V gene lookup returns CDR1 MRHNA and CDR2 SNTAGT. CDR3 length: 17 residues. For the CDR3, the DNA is TGTGCCAGCAGTGTGGTAGGCGGCGGGGGAGTCCCCTACGAGCAGTACGTC. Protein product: CASSVVGGGGVPYEQYV.

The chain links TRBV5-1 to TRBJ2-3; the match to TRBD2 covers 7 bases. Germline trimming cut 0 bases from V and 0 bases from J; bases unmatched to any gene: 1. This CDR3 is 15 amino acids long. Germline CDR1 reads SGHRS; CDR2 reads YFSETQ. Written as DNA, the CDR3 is TGCGCCAGCAGCTTGGCCGGGGGGAGCACAGATACGCAGTATTTT. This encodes CASSLAGGSTDTQYF.

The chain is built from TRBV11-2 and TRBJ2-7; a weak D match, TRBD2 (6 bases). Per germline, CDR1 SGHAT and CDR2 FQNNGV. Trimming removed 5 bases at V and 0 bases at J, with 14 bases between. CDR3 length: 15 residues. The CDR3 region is CASSPGPEGSYEQYF. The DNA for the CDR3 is TGTGCCAGCAGCCCCGGACCGGAGGGCTCCTACGAGCAGTACTTC.

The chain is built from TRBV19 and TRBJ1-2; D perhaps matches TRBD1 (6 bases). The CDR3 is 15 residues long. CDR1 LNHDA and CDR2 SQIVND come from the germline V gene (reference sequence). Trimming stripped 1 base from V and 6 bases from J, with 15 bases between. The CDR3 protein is CASSIVPTGYDGYTF. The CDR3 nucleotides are TGTGCCAGTAGTATAGTCCCAACAGGGTACGATGGCTACACCTTC. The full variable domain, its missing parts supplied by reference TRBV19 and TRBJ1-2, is DGGITQSPKYLFRKEGQNVTLSCEQNLNHDAMYWYRQDPGQGLRLIYYSQIVNDFQKGDIAEGYSVSREKKESFPLTVTSAQKNPTAFYLCASSIVPTGYDGYTFGSGTRLTVV.

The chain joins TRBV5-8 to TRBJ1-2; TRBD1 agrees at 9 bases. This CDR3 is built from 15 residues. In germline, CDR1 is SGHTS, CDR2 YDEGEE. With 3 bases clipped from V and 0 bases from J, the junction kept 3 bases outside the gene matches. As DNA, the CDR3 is TGTGCCAGCAGCTCGGGACAGGGATCTAACTATGGCTACACCTTC. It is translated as CASSSGQGSNYGYTF.

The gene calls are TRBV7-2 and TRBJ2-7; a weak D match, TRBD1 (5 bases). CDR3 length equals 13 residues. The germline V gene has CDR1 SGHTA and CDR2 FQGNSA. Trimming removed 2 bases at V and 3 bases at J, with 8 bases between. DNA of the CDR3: TGTGCCAGCAGCTTAAGCAGGGACTACGAGCAGTACTTC. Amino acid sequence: CASSLSRDYEQYF.

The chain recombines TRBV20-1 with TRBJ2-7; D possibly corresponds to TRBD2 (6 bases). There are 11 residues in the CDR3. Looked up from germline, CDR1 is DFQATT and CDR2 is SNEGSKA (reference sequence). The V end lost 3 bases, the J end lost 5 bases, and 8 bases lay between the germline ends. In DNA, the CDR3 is TGCAGTGCTAGCCGGGGGAACGAGCAGTACGTC. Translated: CSASRGNEQYV.

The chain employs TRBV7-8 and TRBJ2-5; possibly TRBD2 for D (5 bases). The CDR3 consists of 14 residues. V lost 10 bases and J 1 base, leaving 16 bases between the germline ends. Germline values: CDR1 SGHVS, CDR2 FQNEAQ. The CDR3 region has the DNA TGTGCCACGAATACACTAGACTTCCAAGAGACCCAGTACTTC. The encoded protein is CATNTLDFQETQYF.

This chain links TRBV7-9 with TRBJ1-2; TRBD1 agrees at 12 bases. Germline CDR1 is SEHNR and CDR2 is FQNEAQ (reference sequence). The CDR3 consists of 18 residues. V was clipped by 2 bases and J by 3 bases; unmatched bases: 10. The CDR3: CASSLRDRGRVGHYGYTF. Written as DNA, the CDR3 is TGTGCCAGCAGCTTACGGGACAGGGGGCGCGTGGGGCACTATGGCTACACCTTC.

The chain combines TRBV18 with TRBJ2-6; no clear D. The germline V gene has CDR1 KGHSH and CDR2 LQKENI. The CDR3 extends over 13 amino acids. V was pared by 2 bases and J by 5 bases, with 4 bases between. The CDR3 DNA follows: TGTGCCAGCTCACCAACTCGGGCCAACGTCCTGACTTTC. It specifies CASSPTRANVLTF.

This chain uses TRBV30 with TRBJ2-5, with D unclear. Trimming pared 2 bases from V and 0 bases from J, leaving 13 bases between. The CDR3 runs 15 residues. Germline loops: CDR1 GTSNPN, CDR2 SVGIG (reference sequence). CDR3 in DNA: TGTGCCTGGAGTCCCCCCGGAGCGTACCAAGAGACCCAGTACTTC. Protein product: CAWSPPGAYQETQYF.

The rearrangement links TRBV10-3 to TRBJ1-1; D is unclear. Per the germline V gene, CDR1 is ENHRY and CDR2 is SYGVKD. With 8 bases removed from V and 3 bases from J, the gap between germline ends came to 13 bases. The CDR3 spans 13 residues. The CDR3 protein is CAIAPRVDTEAFF. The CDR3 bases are TGTGCCATCGCCCCCCGAGTCGACACTGAAGCTTTCTTT.

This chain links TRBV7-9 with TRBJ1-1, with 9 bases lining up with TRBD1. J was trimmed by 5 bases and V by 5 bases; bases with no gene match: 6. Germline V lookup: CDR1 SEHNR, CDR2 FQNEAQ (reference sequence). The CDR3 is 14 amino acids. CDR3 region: CASSPQGAWTEAFF. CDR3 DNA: TGTGCCAGCAGCCCACAGGGGGCGTGGACTGAAGCTTTCTTT.